Following are 26 T cell receptor beta chains from one sample sequenced in a study of Tregs in tolerant kidney transplant recipients. The protocol was immunoSEQ multiplex PCR, while the TCRdb copy is restricted to in-frame clones and leaves out a portion. The data show 120,000 or so clones, almost 95% seen once. The sequencing input was CD4+ T cells from blood. The receptor set was obtained from a human donor in good health.

CDR3 loop: CASSSPGGWNTEAFF. As DNA, the CDR3 is TGTGCCAGTAGTAGTCCAGGGGGCTGGAACACTGAAGCTTTCTTT. The chain carries TRBV19 and TRBJ1-1; TRBD1 matches 8 bases. Germline trimming cut 4 bases from V and 1 base from J; bases unmatched to any gene: 5. The CDR3 consists of 15 residues. Germline CDR1 and CDR2: LNHDA and SQIVND (reference sequence).

As DNA, the CDR3 is TGTGCCAGCAGCCCTCGGACAGGGAACACTGAAGCTTTCTTT. Protein sequence: CASSPRTGNTEAFF. The chain combines TRBV7-9 with TRBJ1-1, with TRBD1 matching 7 bases. Trimming removed 5 bases from V and 1 base from J; junction bases left unmatched: 4. The CDR3 consists of 14 residues. Looked up from germline, CDR1 is SEHNR and CDR2 is FQNEAQ (reference sequence).

This clone was observed a single time. The rearrangement uses TRBV29-1 and TRBJ2-1; 8 nucleotides align to TRBD2. Germline V gene data show CDR1 as SQVTM and CDR2 as ANQGSEA. This CDR3 spans 15 amino acids. The V and J ends lost 7 bases and 8 bases, in that order; junction bases with no gene match: 16. The CDR3 reads CSARRSGSSLDEQFF. CDR3 nucleotide sequence: TGCAGCGCCCGTAGGAGCGGGAGTAGTCTGGATGAGCAGTTCTTC.

The chain uses TRBV4-2 and TRBJ2-2; 8 bases line up with TRBD1. Trimming took 3 bases from V and 0 from J; bases not matched to a gene: 3. The CDR3 length is 16 residues. Germline values: CDR1 LGHNA, CDR2 YNFKEQ. The DNA for the CDR3 is TGTGCCAGCAGCCAGAGGGACAGGACGAACACCGGGGAGCTGTTTTTT. Translation gives CASSQRDRTNTGELFF.

The chain links TRBV5-1 to TRBJ2-3, with 8 bases aligning to TRBD1. Germline values: CDR1 SGHRS, CDR2 YFSETQ. CDR3 length equals 15 residues. With V trimmed by 6 bases and J by 0 bases, 6 bases remained unmatched. DNA for the CDR3: TGCGCCAGCACCGAACAGGGGGGAAGCACAGATACGCAGTATTTT. This codes for CASTEQGGSTDTQYF.

The V call is TRBV10-2, the J call TRBJ2-1; the match to TRBD2 covers 11 bases. The CDR3 totals 16 residues. The V gene end was trimmed by 6 bases and the J gene end by 5 bases; junction bases not matched to a gene: 9. CDR1 and CDR2 from the germline V gene are WSHSY and SAAADI. This CDR3 reads CASRSGLAGGDNEQFF. For the CDR3, the DNA is TGCGCCAGCAGGTCGGGGCTAGCGGGAGGAGACAATGAGCAGTTCTTC.

The V and J genes are TRBV7-9 and TRBJ2-2; D uncertain. The CDR3 has 11 residues. Trimming left V 5 bases short and J 8 bases short, with 6 bases between. Per the germline V gene, CDR1 is SEHNR and CDR2 is FQNEAQ (reference sequence). CDR3 residues: CASSQKGELFF. The CDR3 nucleotides are TGTGCCAGCAGCCAGAAGGGGGAGCTGTTTTTT.

The table lists this clone with a count of one. This chain connects TRBV5-1 to TRBJ2-2; the D gene is possibly TRBD2 (5 bases). In germline, CDR1 is SGHRS, CDR2 YFSETQ. V lost 5 bases and J 2 bases, leaving 10 bases between the germline ends. This CDR3 is built from 14 residues. CDR3 coding DNA: TGCGCCAGCAGTAGTAGGACTAACACCGGGGAGCTGTTTTTT. Translation: CASSSRTNTGELFF.

The chain links TRBV10-3 to TRBJ1-1, with 7 bases aligning to TRBD1. The CDR3 has 13 residues. After removal of 6 bases from V and 3 bases from J, the junction contained 4 bases not matched to a gene. Germline V gene lookup returns CDR1 ENHRY and CDR2 SYGVKD. CDR3 DNA: TGTGCCATCAGGGGACAGCAGGACACTGAAGCTTTCTTT. It codes for CAIRGQQDTEAFF.

On this clone itself: A junction boundary mismatches the germline segment, possibly from a read error. The rearrangement joins TRBV5-6 to TRBJ2-7, with 12 nucleotides matching TRBD2. Germline V gives CDR1 SGHDT, CDR2 YYEEEE. This CDR3 contains 19 residues. The CDR3 region has the DNA TGTGCCAGCAGCTCCCCTTGGGCCCCCCCTAGCGGGGGGGCCTACAAGCAGTACTTC. Its translation is CASSSPWAPPSGGAYKQYF.

V and J are TRBV5-1 and TRBJ1-6, with 8 positions matching TRBD1. Germline V lookup: CDR1 SGHRS, CDR2 YFSETQ. CDR3 size: 14 residues. J was trimmed by 6 bases and V by 3 bases; bases with no gene match: 2. CDR3 DNA sequence: TGCGCCAGCAGCTCCGACAGGGGTAATTCACCCCTCCACTTT. This codes for CASSSDRGNSPLHF. The full variable domain, rest sourced from reference TRBV5-1 and TRBJ1-6, is KAGVTQTPRYLIKTRGQQVTLSCSPISGHRSVSWYQQTPGQGLQFLFEYFSETQRNKGNFPGRFSGRQFSNSRSEMNVSTLELGDSALYLCASSSDRGNSPLHFGNGTRLTVT.

The chain has TRBV30 and TRBJ2-5; the D gene could be TRBD1 or TRBD2 (6 bases each). V lost 6 bases, J lost 0 bases, and 23 bases lay in between. Per germline, CDR1 GTSNPN and CDR2 SVGIG (reference sequence). The CDR3 sequence is 17 residues long. The CDR3 reads CACLGRGALLYQETQYF. The CDR3 DNA follows: TGTGCCTGTCTGGGAAGGGGGGCCCTACTGTACCAAGAGACCCAGTACTTC.

The chain links TRBV29-1 to TRBJ1-2, with D perhaps matching TRBD1 (5 bases). V gave up 7 bases and J gave up 1 base, with 13 bases separating them. Germline CDR1 is SQVTM and CDR2 is ANQGSEA. CDR3 length: 13 residues. The CDR3 sequence is CSGGEGINYGYTF. As DNA, the CDR3 is TGCAGCGGGGGGGAGGGCATTAACTATGGCTACACCTTC.

The chain uses TRBV6-4 and TRBJ2-6; 7 nucleotides agree with TRBD1. V was pared by 3 bases and J by 4 bases, with 3 bases of the junction left unmatched. The CDR3 consists of 15 residues. Per the germline V gene, CDR1 is MRHNA and CDR2 is SNTAGT. The CDR3, as DNA: TGTGCCAGCAGTGAATCGGGACAGGGGGCCAACGTCCTGACTTTC. Its translation is CASSESGQGANVLTF.

The chain has TRBV10-3 and TRBJ2-5, with D perhaps TRBD1 or TRBD2 (5 bases each). Germline CDR1 reads ENHRY; CDR2 reads SYGVKD. The V and J ends lost 6 bases and 2 bases respectively, with 10 bases between them. CDR3 length equals 13 residues. The CDR3 region has the DNA TGTGCCATCAGGAGGGGTAGTCAAGAGACCCAGTACTTC. Translated, it gives CAIRRGSQETQYF.

V gene TRBV10-1 combines with J gene TRBJ2-1; no clear D gene. The CDR3 is 15 residues long. The V and J ends lost 3 bases and 6 bases respectively, with 15 bases between them. Germline V gene sequence: CDR1 WNHNN, CDR2 SYGVQD (reference sequence). As DNA, the CDR3 is TGCGCCAGCAGTGACGTCTCAGGCCCAAGCAATGAGCAGTTCTTC. This gives the protein CASSDVSGPSNEQFF.

The chain uses TRBV6-1 and TRBJ2-4, with 9 bases identical to TRBD1. V trimming: 6 bases; J trimming: 6 bases; junction bases outside the gene matches: 9. Germline V gives CDR1 MNHNS, CDR2 SASEGT. The CDR3 extends over 15 amino acids. In DNA, the CDR3 is TGTGCCAGCAGCTTACAGGGGGCGAAGGGAAACATTCAGTACTTC. Its translation is CASSLQGAKGNIQYF.

The chain recombines TRBV5-4 with TRBJ2-6, with D perhaps matching TRBD2 (5 bases). Germline V gene lookup returns CDR1 SGHNT and CDR2 YYREEE (reference sequence). This CDR3 spans 15 amino acids. Trimming shortened V by 6 bases and J by 1 base, and 11 bases separated the two germline ends. The DNA of the CDR3 is TGTGCCAGCACCCAAGGACTTTCTGGGGCCAACGTCCTGACTTTC. Protein sequence: CASTQGLSGANVLTF.

The chain combines TRBV30 with TRBJ1-1; 7 bases map to TRBD1. The V gene end was trimmed by 7 bases and the J gene end by 3 bases; junction bases not matched to a gene: 14. Germline-derived CDR1 and CDR2 are GTSNPN and SVGIG (reference sequence). CDR3 length equals 15 residues. The CDR3 DNA reads as TGTGCCTCCTTACCGGCGACAGGGAGGGACACTGAAGCTTTCTTT. The encoded protein is CASLPATGRDTEAFF.

J is TRBJ2-4 and V is TRBV4-2, with 8 positions matching TRBD1. The CDR3 spans 14 residues. J gave up 5 bases and V 3 bases, and 3 bases lay outside the gene matches. Germline V CDR1 and CDR2: LGHNA, YNFKEQ. CDR3 in DNA: TGTGCCAGCAGCCACTTGGGACAGGAAAACATTCAGTACTTC. Protein: CASSHLGQENIQYF.

The chain carries TRBV11-3 and TRBJ2-3; tentatively, D is TRBD2 (5 bases). Trimming pared 3 bases from V and 0 bases from J, leaving 10 bases between. CDR1 is SGHNT, CDR2 YENEEA, per germline. The CDR3 runs 15 residues. This chain's CDR3 is CASSFRGISTDTQYF. CDR3 bases: TGTGCCAGCAGCTTTAGAGGGATAAGCACAGATACGCAGTATTTT.

The chain has TRBV30 and TRBJ1-1; D remains unclear. This CDR3 contains 12 residues. Trimming shortened V by 0 bases and J by 2 bases, and 4 bases separated the two germline ends. The V gene's germline CDR1 is GTSNPN and CDR2 SVGIG (reference sequence). The DNA for the CDR3 is TGTGCCTGGAGTGTTACAAACACTGAAGCTTTCTTT. Amino acid sequence: CAWSVTNTEAFF.

The chain uses TRBV29-1 and TRBJ2-3; perhaps D is TRBD1 or TRBD2 (5 bases each). There are 17 residues in the CDR3. V shed 8 bases and J shed 0 bases, with 24 bases lying between them. Germline V gene lookup returns CDR1 SQVTM and CDR2 ANQGSEA. The CDR3 DNA sequence: TGCAGCTCCAGTGGGGGAAAGGCGTTTACTAGCACAGATACGCAGTATTTT. This encodes CSSSGGKAFTSTDTQYF.

V gene TRBV15 combines with J gene TRBJ2-7, with 8 bases aligning to TRBD1. V lost 1 base and J lost 2; bases outside the gene matches: 7. The CDR3 has 16 amino acids. Looked up from germline, CDR1 is LNHNV and CDR2 is YYDKDF (reference sequence). The CDR3 reads CATSRAGRQGTYEQYF. The CDR3 region has the DNA TGTGCCACCAGCAGAGCGGGTAGACAGGGGACCTACGAGCAGTACTTC.

The chain recombines TRBV7-2 with TRBJ2-3; D ambiguous. Deletions cut 1 base from V and 8 bases from J, with 10 bases between. The CDR3 contains 13 residues. Per the germline V gene, CDR1 is SGHTA and CDR2 is FQGNSA. CDR3 in amino acids: CASSLVEKLTQYF. CDR3 DNA sequence: TGTGCCAGCAGCTTAGTCGAAAAGCTTACGCAGTATTTT.

The count of this clone is one. The chain uses TRBV6-5 and TRBJ2-3; weak D call: TRBD1 (6 bases). Germline CDR1 MNHEY, CDR2 SVGAGI. V was clipped by 2 bases and J by 2 bases, with 14 bases between them. The CDR3 is 16 amino acids. The CDR3 region is CASSYRRTGSTDTQYF. CDR3 coding DNA: TGTGCCAGCAGTTACCGTCGAACAGGGTCCACAGATACGCAGTATTTT.